This T cell receptor beta chain was observed in a study of blood T cell repertoires in COVID-19. Clones were read by immunoSEQ multiplex PCR, and TCRdb kept only the in-frame ones, dropping some. The data hold about 270,000 clones, with roughly 86% observed a single time. This TCR came from a woman aged 18-29 years who had recovered from COVID-19. The sequencing sample was made of PBMCs or T cells enriched from blood (not recorded which).

The CDR3 is CASSTSGGSYNEQFF. The CDR3 coding sequence is TGTGCCAGCAGCACTAGCGGGGGGTCCTACAATGAGCAGTTCTTC. The rearrangement joins TRBV2 to TRBJ2-1, with 12 bases fitting TRBD2. Germline V lookup: CDR1 SNHLY, CDR2 FYNNEI. V shed 6 bases, J shed 1 base, and the junction held 1 base outside the gene matches. CDR3 length equals 15 residues.